A selection of T cell receptor beta chains follows, all from one sample in a study of PD-1 blockade in classical Hodgkin lymphoma. Clones were read by immunoSEQ multiplex PCR, and TCRdb kept only the in-frame ones, dropping some. This sample has more than 30,000 clones, with approximately 82% found just once. The specimen comprised peripheral blood mononuclear cells (PBMCs), sampled before the second cycle of nivolumab. These receptors all stem from a human donor with classical Hodgkin lymphoma. The CDR3 runs from the conserved cysteine through the conserved F or W. The order of the fields is V gene, CDR3 protein.

v_call: TRBV7-3; cdr3_aa: CASSSRDLRSPLHF
v_call: TRBV5-6; cdr3_aa: CASSYSPGGDQPQHF
v_call: TRBV14; cdr3_aa: CASSQDQSPLHF
v_call: TRBV5-1; cdr3_aa: CASSLGNQYYGYTF
v_call: TRBV7-2; cdr3_aa: CASSLGGYGQPQHF
v_call: TRBV27; cdr3_aa: CASSWGLAGEADTQYF
v_call: TRBV29-1; cdr3_aa: CSHPRTSGGGTDTQYF
v_call: TRBV30; cdr3_aa: CAWRGIRETQYF
v_call: TRBV9; cdr3_aa: CASSPGTLSSYEQYF
v_call: TRBV9; cdr3_aa: CASSVSGGFQETQYF
v_call: TRBV2; cdr3_aa: CASSEGGAGRSETQYF
v_call: TRBV9; cdr3_aa: CASSVGQVGTDTQYF
v_call: TRBV2; cdr3_aa: CASSEGNNYGYTF
v_call: TRBV27; cdr3_aa: CASSFTVGEEQYF
v_call: TRBV10-2; cdr3_aa: CASSESGTETQYF
v_call: TRBV7-9; cdr3_aa: CASSLNDYTGELFF
v_call: TRBV7-2; cdr3_aa: CASSYLPGQGALGYTF
v_call: TRBV7-2; cdr3_aa: CASSLVSGLAGTEAFF
v_call: TRBV19; cdr3_aa: CASSISGNTDTQYF
v_call: TRBV5-1; cdr3_aa: CASSSTGRAGELFF
v_call: TRBV6-6; cdr3_aa: CASSLAGIQDTQYF
v_call: TRBV9; cdr3_aa: CASSVEVRQGPSVDTQYF
v_call: TRBV18; cdr3_aa: CASSLDRDTEAFF
v_call: TRBV7-9; cdr3_aa: CASSLAPGGSYGYTF
v_call: TRBV18; cdr3_aa: CASSGFGTVSYEQYF
v_call: TRBV30; cdr3_aa: CAWKKTGLNTGELFF
v_call: TRBV10-3; cdr3_aa: CAISDMVGTGDYGYTF
v_call: TRBV7-2; cdr3_aa: CASSSSRVTDTQYF
v_call: TRBV7-2; cdr3_aa: CASSLGGRGDIQYF
v_call: TRBV15; cdr3_aa: CATSRVLPTNEKLFF
v_call: TRBV27; cdr3_aa: CASSPRQGSEQYF
v_call: TRBV5-8; cdr3_aa: CASSLEREETQYF
v_call: TRBV11-2; cdr3_aa: CASSSTRRGFNEQFF
v_call: TRBV10-3; cdr3_aa: CAISPRRGGSYNSPLHF
v_call: TRBV6-5; cdr3_aa: CASRLLAGKPYEQYF
v_call: TRBV27; cdr3_aa: CASSAYRANQPQHF
v_call: TRBV4-3; cdr3_aa: CASSQPQATMGGYTF
v_call: TRBV6-5; cdr3_aa: CASSYLTDSNSPLHF
v_call: TRBV5-6; cdr3_aa: CASSLWEGVYGYTF
v_call: TRBV5-1; cdr3_aa: CASSLRQGRSTDTQYF
v_call: TRBV9; cdr3_aa: CASGRQNTEAFF
v_call: TRBV9; cdr3_aa: CASSASRGLGGRGSTQYF
v_call: TRBV7-9; cdr3_aa: CASSLVSDTQYF
v_call: TRBV7-8; cdr3_aa: CASSLAGTGGEQYF
v_call: TRBV4-1; cdr3_aa: CASSFSPIWGSDTGELFF
v_call: TRBV6-5; cdr3_aa: CASGQKTYEQYF
v_call: TRBV6-4; cdr3_aa: CASSSIPTGGSDTGELFF
v_call: TRBV6-1; cdr3_aa: CASSEGSSLYGYTF
v_call: TRBV7-8; cdr3_aa: CASSLPNRAGAFF
v_call: TRBV25-1; cdr3_aa: CASSANQGIRGYTF
v_call: TRBV7-6; cdr3_aa: CASSQTSSGANVLTF
v_call: TRBV6-1; cdr3_aa: CASKGRFMNTEAFF
v_call: TRBV6-1; cdr3_aa: CASSEAGRDGLYEQYF
v_call: TRBV5-1; cdr3_aa: CASGILADRLGEQFF
v_call: TRBV5-6; cdr3_aa: CASSLGGDSGNTIYF
v_call: TRBV11-2; cdr3_aa: CASSHRPFYEQYF
v_call: TRBV5-1; cdr3_aa: CASSLVQGYDYGYTF
v_call: TRBV5-1; cdr3_aa: CASSPGLVHTGELFF
v_call: TRBV9; cdr3_aa: CASSVVREGMNTEAFF